This T cell receptor (beta chain) was obtained from a study of cytotoxic CD8 clonotypes in ibrutinib-treated CLL (dated by TCRdb to the early 2020s). Turning to the overall study: In this cohort, around 15 patients were treatment-naive and under 13 were relapsed/refractory, while some 18 had unmutated IGHV. Partial responses were observed in 24 patients and complete responses in 2; after a median follow-up of around 68 months, remission was maintained in around 14 patients and progression was observed in roughly 12. Response samples were taken after a median of around 13 months on treatment, ranging from roughly 6 to 36 months. On average, each sample yielded around 230,000 productive templates and about 94,000 productive rearrangements. Of the approximately 91 people in the trial, 25 to 30 had longitudinal samples available. Cryopreserved peripheral blood mononuclear cells were obtained prior to treatment, at the time of response, and at either disease progression or sustained remission. Every sample from remission and from progressive disease was obtained while the patients were still on ibrutinib.

In the paper's terms, the time point label means: about eleven months on ibrutinib. For TCR beta library preparation, 2 to 2.5 micrograms of genomic DNA were isolated from cryopreserved PBMCs. Longitudinal blood samples from CLL patients on ibrutinib monotherapy were analyzed using high-throughput TCR beta sequencing. The patients took part in an open-label, single-center phase 2 trial of ibrutinib monotherapy. The paper as a whole reports these results and caveats: Lymph node repertoires were not examined, and the timing of sampling was not matched between patients in sustained remission and those whose disease progressed. At baseline, clonality was higher than in age-matched healthy donors and showed a strong correlation with circulating CD8+ T-cell counts. At ibrutinib response clonality went up, during sustained remission it held steady, and at progression it dropped back toward baseline. Public clonotypes were rare and either shrank or stayed stable during treatment, and the rise in clonality at ibrutinib response reflected expansion of private clonotypes.

The goal of deep resolution MiSeq sequencing was a depth between 1 in 1 million and 1 in 200,000 T cells, and coverage averaged 10x per clonotype. The immunoSEQ hsTCRB Kit was used to generate the TCR beta libraries. The authors' pipeline ran thus. ImmunoSEQ Data Assistant and ImmunoSEQ Analyzer were used for data analysis, and V, D and J genes were assigned according to IMGT definitions. Clonality, with values ranging from 0 to 1, was calculated as one minus the normalized Shannon entropy of productive rearrangement frequencies. Only overrepresented clonotypes making up at least 0.05% of the repertoire of each patient were included in the public clonotype analysis. Some twelve repertoires from age-matched healthy donors, obtained from immuneACCESS, served as clonality controls. TCRdb carries this immuneACCESS record with in-frame sequences only. Its versions omit some clonotypes, under half of them owing to an unresolved V gene in the studies checked, with the rest unexplained. V and J calls and clone size come straight from that table; D and trimming were deduced from the DNA. The sample table holds 200,000 to 250,000 clones, of which 70% to 75% were seen once. Approximately 5.9% of the sample rests with the top ten.

As regards this clone: It lacks a known antigen. No much larger clonotype is one base removed from it; base qualities were not supplied.

V is pared back by 7 bases and J by 3 bases, with 10 bases lying between the germline termini. The CDR3, from cysteine to phenylalanine, totals 13 residues. The retained sequence is limited to the CDR3, 39 bases, with the frame set at the first base. For CDR1 and CDR2, the germline V gene (reference sequence) lists LNHDA and SQIVND. The rearranged segments are TRBV19 and TRBJ2-1, and possibly TRBD1, on 5 matching bases. Sequences were derived from PBMCs, sampled after 12 months of ibrutinib treatment. This receptor was identified in a human donor with chronic lymphocytic leukemia. The CDR3 region has the sequence CASTIDSYNEQFF. The DNA sequence is TGTGCCAGTACCATTGACAGCTACAATGAGCAGTTCTTC.